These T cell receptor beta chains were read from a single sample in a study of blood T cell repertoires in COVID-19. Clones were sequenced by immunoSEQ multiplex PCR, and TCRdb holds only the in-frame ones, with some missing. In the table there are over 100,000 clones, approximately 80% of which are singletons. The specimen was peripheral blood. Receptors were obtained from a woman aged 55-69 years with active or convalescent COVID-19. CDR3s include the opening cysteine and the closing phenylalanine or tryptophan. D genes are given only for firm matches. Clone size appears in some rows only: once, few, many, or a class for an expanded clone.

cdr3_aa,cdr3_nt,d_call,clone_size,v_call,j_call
CASSGRQTGGSGANVLTF,TGTGCCAGCAGCGGGAGACAGACCGGGGGCTCTGGGGCCAACGTCCTGACTTTC,NA,NA,TRBV2,TRBJ2-6
CASSPTGTGGGYTF,TGTGCCAGCAGTCCAACCGGGACAGGGGGTGGCTACACCTTC,TRBD1,NA,TRBV6-5,TRBJ1-2
CASSPGTDTQYF,TGTGCCAGCAGTCCAGGCACAGATACGCAGTATTTT,NA,NA,TRBV27,TRBJ2-3
CASSTWTGRVNTEAFF,TGTGCCAGTAGTACTTGGACAGGACGAGTGAACACTGAAGCTTTCTTT,TRBD1,NA,TRBV19,TRBJ1-1
CASSQDLAAPSQETQYF,TGTGCCAGCAGCCAAGATTTGGCCGCCCCTTCCCAAGAGACCCAGTACTTC,NA,NA,TRBV4-2,TRBJ2-5
CASNLGVSGNTIYF,TGTGCCAGTAACCTGGGAGTCTCTGGAAACACCATATATTTT,NA,NA,TRBV19,TRBJ1-3
CASSLGQFPMAFF,TGTGCCAGCAGTTTGGGGCAGTTTCCCATGGCTTTCTTT,NA,NA,TRBV28,TRBJ1-1
CASSFRQGQETQYF,TGTGCCAGCAGCTTCAGACAGGGCCAAGAGACCCAGTACTTC,TRBD1,NA,TRBV5-6,TRBJ2-5
CASSPGLAGGGETQYF,TGCGCCAGCAGCCCGGGACTAGCGGGGGGAGGAGAGACCCAGTACTTC,TRBD2,few,TRBV4-1,TRBJ2-5
CASIGYTEAFF,TGTGCCAGCATCGGGTACACTGAAGCTTTCTTT,NA,NA,TRBV6-5,TRBJ1-1
CASSRRTGGTGANVLTF,TGTGCCAGCAGCCGTCGGACAGGAGGGACTGGGGCCAACGTCCTGACTTTC,NA,NA,TRBV3-1/TRBV3-2,TRBJ2-6
CASSPMGAEQYF,TGTGCCAGTAGCCCCATGGGGGCCGAGCAGTACTTC,NA,once,TRBV19,TRBJ2-7
CASRADRRVTNEKLFF,TGTGCCAGCAGGGCGGACAGACGCGTAACTAATGAAAAACTGTTTTTT,NA,few,TRBV28,TRBJ1-4
CASSRGQGGTEAFF,TGTGCCAGTAGTAGGGGACAGGGGGGAACTGAAGCTTTCTTT,TRBD1,NA,TRBV19,TRBJ1-1
CASSGDRGREQFF,TGTGCCAGCAGCGGGGACAGGGGACGGGAGCAGTTCTTC,TRBD1,NA,TRBV11-1,TRBJ2-1
CASSQVSENTEAFF,TGTGCCAGCAGCCAGGTGAGCGAGAACACTGAAGCTTTCTTT,NA,NA,TRBV4-2,TRBJ1-1
CASSTEGQVSTDTQYF,TGCGCCAGCAGCACCGAGGGACAGGTTAGCACAGATACGCAGTATTTT,TRBD1,NA,TRBV5-1,TRBJ2-3
CASSLNRGGTEAFF,TGTGCCAGCAGTTTAAACAGGGGAGGCACTGAAGCTTTCTTT,TRBD1,NA,TRBV28,TRBJ1-1
CASSRDRHTEAFF,TGTGCCAGCAGTAGGGACAGACACACTGAAGCTTTCTTT,TRBD1,NA,TRBV2,TRBJ1-1
CSVGGLGRPQHF,TGCAGCGTTGGAGGGCTTGGCCGGCCCCAGCATTTT,NA,NA,TRBV29-1,TRBJ1-5
CASSLAGTGTGNTIYF,TGTGCCAGCAGCTTGGCCGGGACAGGGACTGGAAACACCATATATTTT,TRBD1,NA,TRBV5-6,TRBJ1-3
CASSPPTGGNEKLFF,TGTGCCAGCAGCCCCCCGACAGGAGGAAATGAAAAACTGTTTTTT,NA,NA,TRBV7-2,TRBJ1-4
CASSQAGAAGGNNEQFF,TGTGCCAGCAGCCAAGCGGGGGCGGCAGGGGGGAACAATGAGCAGTTCTTC,NA,NA,TRBV3-1/TRBV3-2,TRBJ2-1
CASTRSWPLQLETQYF,TGCGCCAGCACTCGCTCCTGGCCCTTACAATTAGAGACCCAGTACTTC,NA,NA,TRBV5-1,TRBJ2-5
CASSLLELIYGYTF,TGTGCCAGCAGCCTACTTGAACTCATCTATGGCTACACCTTC,NA,NA,TRBV7-9,TRBJ1-2
CAWSVRSYEQYF,TGTGCCTGGAGTGTACGGTCCTACGAGCAGTACTTC,NA,NA,TRBV30,TRBJ2-7
CASSFDNGNEQFF,TGTGCCAGCAGTTTTGACAACGGCAATGAGCAGTTCTTC,NA,once,TRBV11-2,TRBJ2-1
CASSSYRGDRTDTQYF,TGTGCCAGCAGCTCATACCGGGGGGACCGCACAGATACGCAGTATTTT,TRBD2,NA,TRBV7-2,TRBJ2-3
CASSTSSSTPPNTQYF,TGTGCCAGTAGTACGTCTAGCAGTACCCCCCCTAATACGCAGTATTTT,NA,NA,TRBV19,TRBJ2-3
CASSDSGRGTGELFF,TGTGCCAGCAGTGACAGCGGGAGGGGCACCGGGGAGCTGTTTTTT,TRBD2,NA,TRBV25-1,TRBJ2-2
CASSSSSNQPQHF,TGTGCCAGCAGTTCTTCTAGCAATCAGCCCCAGCATTTT,NA,NA,TRBV6-5,TRBJ1-5
CASSLEASGSIDTQYF,TGCGCCAGCAGCTTGGAGGCTAGCGGTTCGATTGATACGCAGTATTTT,TRBD2,NA,TRBV5-1,TRBJ2-3
CASSESSGYSNQPQHF,TGCGCCAGCAGTGAGTCTTCAGGGTATAGCAATCAGCCCCAGCATTTT,NA,NA,TRBV10-2,TRBJ1-5
CASSLNPLTEAFF,TGTGCCAGCAGCTTAAATCCCCTCACTGAAGCTTTCTTT,NA,once,TRBV7-7,TRBJ1-1
CAAGPGKYEQYF,TGTGCCGCCGGGCCAGGGAAGTACGAGCAGTACTTC,NA,NA,TRBV12-3/TRBV12-4,TRBJ2-7
CASSLTSGSYEQYF,TGTGCCAGCAGCTTAACGAGCGGGAGCTACGAGCAGTACTTC,TRBD2,NA,TRBV7-3,TRBJ2-7
CASSLAATSGYNEQFF,TGTGCCAGCAGCTTAGCCGCGACTAGCGGGTACAATGAGCAGTTCTTC,TRBD2,NA,TRBV7-2,TRBJ2-1
CASSQRTSGSVNTQYF,TGTGCCAGCAGCCAGCGGACTAGCGGGAGTGTAAATACGCAGTATTTT,TRBD2,NA,TRBV5-4,TRBJ2-3
CASSQGTGVSQPQHF,TGTGCCAGCAGCCAGGGGACAGGGGTGAGTCAGCCCCAGCATTTT,TRBD1,NA,TRBV3-1/TRBV3-2,TRBJ1-5
CASSPRGTGHPGGQYF,TGTGCCAGCAGCCCTCGTGGGACAGGGCACCCGGGGGGGCAGTATTTT,TRBD1,NA,TRBV7-9,TRBJ2-3